The 14 T cell receptor beta chains presented below share a single source sample, sequenced in a study of shared clonotypes between healthy human individuals. Naive CD8 populations comprised CD45RO-negative cells positively selected for CCR7, excluding terminally differentiated effector memory CD45RA+ cells. Sequencing used immunoSEQ multiplex PCR; TCRdb keeps in-frame clones, though not all of them. The sample lists roughly 890,000 clones, around 93% occurring once. The sample comprised naive CD8+ T cells sorted from blood. The receptor source for this set is a man aged 30-40 years in good health.

This chain links TRBV7-2 with TRBJ2-3; 8 positions match TRBD2. V lost 5 bases and J lost 0; bases outside the gene matches: 10. CDR3 length: 17 amino acids. Germline V gives CDR1 SGHTA, CDR2 FQGNSA. CDR3 DNA: TGTGCCAGCAGCCCCAGACTAGCGACAGATAGCACAGATACGCAGTATTTT. Its protein product is CASSPRLATDSTDTQYF. Supplemented by reference TRBV7-2 and TRBJ2-3, the full variable domain reads GAGVSQSPSNKVTEKGKDVELRCDPISGHTALYWYRQSLGQGLEFLIYFQGNSAPDKSGLPSDRFSAERTGGSVSTLTIQRTQQEDSAVYLCASSPRLATDSTDTQYFGPGTRLTVL.

This clone was counted a single time. The same CDR3 is also encoded by other DNA sequences in this sample. This sequence joins TRBV6-6 and TRBJ2-1, with TRBD2 matching over 9 bases. The V gene's germline CDR1 is MNHNY and CDR2 SVGAGI (reference sequence). Unmatched junction bases numbered 5, after V lost 1 base and J lost 4 bases. The CDR3 loop spans 16 amino acids. As DNA, the CDR3 is TGTGCCAGCAGTTACTTGACTAGCGGTTTATACAATGAGCAGTTCTTC. This gives the protein CASSYLTSGLYNEQFF.

This clone was detected once. The chain couples TRBV7-8 to TRBJ2-1, with TRBD2 matching 12 bases. The germline V gene encodes CDR1 SGHVS and CDR2 FQNEAQ. J was trimmed by 0 bases and V by 2 bases; bases with no gene match: 11. The CDR3 is 20 residues long. Here the CDR3 reads CASSLRLTSGGTSSYNEQFF. CDR3 bases: TGTGCCAGCAGCTTACGATTGACTAGCGGGGGTACAAGCTCCTACAATGAGCAGTTCTTC.

Here the CDR3 reads CASSPPGWAYEQYF. CDR3 nucleotide sequence: TGTGCCAGCAGCCCCCCGGGTTGGGCCTACGAGCAGTACTTC. This chain links TRBV7-2 with TRBJ2-7; D unresolved. Germline V gene lookup returns CDR1 SGHTA and CDR2 FQGNSA. Trimming cost V 5 bases and J 2 bases, with 13 bases left between them. The CDR3 runs 14 residues.

CDR3 protein: CASSLRASGRSSYEQYF. For the CDR3, the DNA is TGTGCCAGCAGCTTGCGGGCTAGCGGGAGATCATCCTACGAGCAGTACTTC. The chain combines TRBV7-9 with TRBJ2-7; 10 bases line up with TRBD2. With V trimmed by 3 bases and J by 1 base, 9 bases remained unmatched. This CDR3 region has 17 residues. From germline, CDR1 is SEHNR and CDR2 FQNEAQ (reference sequence).

V and J are TRBV6-6 and TRBJ2-1, with 7 bases identical to TRBD2. With 6 bases clipped from V and 5 bases from J, the junction kept 7 bases outside the gene matches. The germline CDR1 and CDR2 sequences are MNHNY and SVGAGI (reference sequence). This CDR3 is built from 14 residues. The CDR3 coding sequence is TGTGCCAGCAGCTCCGGCCTAGCGGACAATGAGCAGTTCTTC. This codes for CASSSGLADNEQFF.

CDR3 sequence reads: CASSFIGQVSYEQYF. CDR3 bases: TGTGCCAGCAGTTTCATCGGACAAGTATCCTACGAGCAGTACTTC. The chain links TRBV28 to TRBJ2-7; TRBD1 is a possible D gene (5 bases). This CDR3 region has 15 residues. Trimming removed 3 bases at V and 1 base at J, with 13 bases between. Germline V gene data show CDR1 as MDHEN and CDR2 as SYDVKM.

This clone was recorded once. The chain links TRBV5-6 to TRBJ2-1; 16 bases fit TRBD2. Germline-derived CDR1 and CDR2 are SGHDT and YYEEEE. CDR3 length: 16 amino acids. V trimming: 6 bases; J trimming: 10 bases; junction bases outside the gene matches: 10. The chain's CDR3 is CASIQGLAGGLGEQFF. For the CDR3, the DNA is TGTGCCAGCATCCAGGGACTAGCGGGAGGGTTAGGGGAGCAGTTCTTC. The entire variable domain, with the rest obtained from reference TRBV5-6 and TRBJ2-1, is as follows: DAGVTQSPTHLIKTRGQQVTLRCSPKSGHDTVSWYQQALGQGPQFIFQYYEEEERQRGNFPDRFSGHQFPNYSSELNVNALLLGDSALYLCASIQGLAGGLGEQFFGPGTRLTVL.

CDR3 amino acids: CSVERTGSVQFF. The CDR3, as DNA: TGCAGCGTTGAAAGGACAGGGTCAGTGCAGTTCTTC. The chain recombines TRBV29-1 with TRBJ2-1; 8 bases match TRBD1. The CDR3 totals 12 residues. Germline V gene sequence: CDR1 SQVTM, CDR2 ANQGSEA. Unmatched junction bases numbered 6, after V lost 2 bases and J lost 12 bases.

The V and J genes are TRBV2 and TRBJ2-1; D tentatively fits TRBD1 or TRBD2 (5 bases each). V lost 8 bases and J lost 2, with 13 bases in between. This CDR3 spans 14 amino acids. Germline CDR1 and CDR2: SNHLY and FYNNEI. As DNA, the CDR3 is TGTGCCAGCTCTAAAAGGGACCCCTACAATGAGCAGTTCTTC. It is translated as CASSKRDPYNEQFF.

The V gene is TRBV28, the J gene TRBJ2-3; TRBD2 might be the D (7 bases). Germline CDR1 MDHEN, CDR2 SYDVKM. The CDR3 is 14 amino acids. The ends were cut back, 5 bases at V and 2 bases at J, with 11 bases in the middle. CDR3 sequence: CASSQGGVTDTQYF. As DNA, the CDR3 is TGTGCCAGCAGTCAAGGGGGGGTCACAGATACGCAGTATTTT.

The gene calls are TRBV5-4 and TRBJ2-3; TRBD2 agrees at 7 bases. V lost 0 bases to trimming and J lost 5 bases; unmatched junction nucleotides: 18. Germline V lookup: CDR1 SGHNT, CDR2 YYREEE (reference sequence). The CDR3 covers 19 residues. The CDR3 sequence is CASSLEGGLGEGVKDTQYF. CDR3 bases: TGTGCCAGCAGCTTGGAGGGAGGGCTGGGGGAGGGAGTAAAAGATACGCAGTATTTT.

The rearrangement uses TRBV19 and TRBJ2-5; no definite D call. The germline V gene has CDR1 LNHDA and CDR2 SQIVND (reference sequence). Trimming pared 7 bases from V and 1 base from J, leaving 7 bases between. The length of the CDR3 is 12 residues. CDR3 loop: CASKTPQETQYF. CDR3 coding DNA: TGTGCCAGTAAGACACCCCAAGAGACCCAGTACTTC.

The chain has TRBV6-5 and TRBJ1-1; the D gene is possibly TRBD1 (6 bases). Trimming stripped 2 bases from V and 5 bases from J, with 15 bases between. Germline-derived CDR1 and CDR2 are MNHEY and SVGAGI. The CDR3 totals 15 residues. CDR3 coding DNA: TGTGCCAGCAGTTACGCGTTAGAGGGGGGAACTGAAGCTTTCTTT. Protein product: CASSYALEGGTEAFF.